This is a list of T cell receptor beta chains from one sample in a study of T-cell reconstitution after alpha-beta-depleted transplantation in children. TCRdb called the PCR reads again in MiXCR, with one record for every CDR3 protein. The sample includes a few hundred thousand distinct CDR3 sequences, 25% to 30% seen only once; the top ten take about 35%. The sequenced sample was PBMCs, obtained before TCRalphabeta/CD19-depleted stem cell transplant. The receptors stem from a boy less than two years old with Wiskott-Aldrich syndrome, due to receive a stem cell transplant. CDR3s include the opening cysteine and the closing phenylalanine or tryptophan. The D gene is left open where the match is weak. The size field is filled for only some rows; it gives once, few, many or a size class.

J gene | clone size | D gene | V gene | CDR3 protein | CDR3 DNA
TRBJ2-1 | . | . | TRBV29-1 | CSVTGDPYNEQFF | TGCAGCGTTACCGGGGACCCGTACAATGAGCAGTTCTTC
TRBJ2-1 | . | . | TRBV10-3 | CAITDSDDEQFF | TGTGCCATCACTGACTCCGACGATGAGCAGTTCTTC
TRBJ2-1 | few | . | TRBV5-6 | CASSVPSRNEQFF | TGTGCCAGCAGCGTGCCCTCAAGGAATGAGCAGTTCTTC
TRBJ2-1 | . | TRBD2 | TRBV5-8 | CASSPTGLAGDEQFF | TGTGCCAGCAGCCCAACCGGGCTAGCGGGGGATGAGCAGTTCTTC
TRBJ2-1 | few | TRBD2 | TRBV20-1 | CSARDIRREGIEQFF | TGCAGTGCTAGAGATATCAGGCGGGAGGGTATTGAGCAGTTCTTC
TRBJ2-2 | . | TRBD1 | TRBV24-1 | CATSDSAGTGDTGELFF | TGTGCCACCAGTGATAGCGCCGGGACAGGGGACACCGGGGAGCTGTTTTTT
TRBJ1-4 | . | . | TRBV5-5 | CASSLERRSEKLFF | TGTGCCAGCAGCTTGGAACGGAGGAGTGAAAAACTGTTTTTT
TRBJ2-1 | few | . | TRBV29-1 | CSVDGLAVYNEQFF | TGCAGCGTTGATGGCTTAGCAGTCTACAATGAGCAGTTCTTC
TRBJ2-1 | . | TRBD2 | TRBV11-2 | CASSLEREGRSRYNEQFF | TGTGCCAGCAGCTTAGAACGGGAGGGCCGTTCGAGATACAATGAGCAGTTCTTC
TRBJ2-7 | few | . | TRBV10-3 | CAISESTTTSHEQYF | TGTGCCATCAGTGAGTCTACTACCACCTCGCACGAGCAGTACTTC
TRBJ2-1 | . | . | TRBV7-2 | CASSFFAYDRFF | TGTGCCAGCAGCTTTTTTGCGTACGACCGGTTCTTC
TRBJ2-2 | . | . | TRBV7-8 | CASSFLGSDTGELFF | TGTGCCAGCAGCTTTTTGGGTTCGGACACCGGGGAGCTGTTTTTT
TRBJ2-7 | . | TRBD2 | TRBV5-1 | CASSHGRESYEQYF | TGCGCCAGCAGCCATGGGAGGGAAAGCTACGAGCAGTACTTC
TRBJ2-7 | few | . | TRBV29-1 | CSVNLLGHPSYEQYF | TGCAGCGTCAATCTCCTGGGACACCCTTCCTACGAGCAGTACTTC
TRBJ2-1 | few | TRBD2 | TRBV12-3/TRBV12-4 | CASRRTSGRASNNEQFF | TGTGCCAGCAGGCGGACTAGCGGGAGGGCCTCCAACAATGAGCAGTTCTTC
TRBJ1-5 | . | . | TRBV6-1 | CASSALQGGNQPQHF | TGTGCCAGCAGTGCGTTACAGGGCGGGAATCAGCCCCAGCATTTT
TRBJ1-5 | few | . | TRBV6-1 | CASRPLGAHSNQPQHF | TGTGCCAGCAGACCTCTAGGGGCTCATAGCAATCAGCCCCAGCATTTT
TRBJ2-1 | . | . | TRBV10-3 | CAISESQGRAIEQFF | TGTGCCATCAGTGAGTCCCAGGGCAGGGCTATCGAGCAGTTCTTC
TRBJ1-4 | . | . | TRBV6-2/TRBV6-3 | CASSPGGGGEKLFF | TGTGCCAGCAGCCCCGGGGGGGGCGGTGAAAAACTGTTTTTT
TRBJ1-2 | . | . | TRBV2 | CASSLTVKANYGYTF | TGTGCCAGCAGTCTAACAGTCAAAGCTAACTATGGCTACACCTTC
TRBJ2-7 | . | TRBD2 | TRBV5-1 | CASSAGLARHEQYF | TGCGCCAGCAGCGCGGGACTAGCTCGCCACGAGCAGTACTTC
TRBJ2-3 | . | . | TRBV29-1 | CSVEGRRDSYTDTQYF | TGCAGCGTTGAAGGAAGGAGGGACAGCTACACAGATACGCAGTATTTT
TRBJ2-5 | . | TRBD2 | TRBV5-6 | CASSHPPGLAQETQYF | TGTGCCAGCAGTCACCCACCGGGACTAGCTCAAGAGACCCAGTACTTC
TRBJ2-2 | . | . | TRBV9 | CASSVQGRSLNTGELFF | TGTGCCAGCAGCGTCCAAGGGAGGAGCCTGAACACCGGGGAGCTGTTTTTT
TRBJ2-4 | . | TRBD2 | TRBV5-6 | CASSYGTSGRINIQYF | TGTGCCAGCAGCTATGGGACTAGCGGGAGAATAAACATTCAGTACTTC
TRBJ1-4 | . | . | TRBV20-1 | CSARRLTNEKLFF | TGCAGTGCGAGACGTCTAACTAATGAAAAACTGTTTTTT
TRBJ2-3 | few | . | TRBV10-3 | CAISEGDTQYF | TGTGCCATCAGTGAAGGGGATACGCAGTATTTT
TRBJ2-1 | few | . | TRBV24-1 | CATSDPDLTGYNEQFF | TGTGCCACCAGTGACCCCGACCTGACAGGTTACAATGAGCAGTTCTTC
TRBJ1-2 | few | . | TRBV5-1 | CASSSDPGQQSNYGYTF | TGCGCCAGCAGCTCTGACCCGGGACAACAGAGCAACTATGGCTACACCTTC
TRBJ1-5 | . | . | TRBV24-1 | CATSDLDTTQPQHF | TGTGCCACCAGTGATTTGGACACAACTCAGCCCCAGCATTTT
TRBJ2-5 | . | . | TRBV5-1 | CASSLRAGQQETQYF | TGCGCCAGCAGCTTGAGAGCGGGACAACAAGAGACCCAGTACTTC
TRBJ2-2 | . | TRBD2 | TRBV5-4 | CASSSGLTSLGELFF | TGTGCCAGCAGCTCGGGACTAACAAGCCTCGGGGAGCTGTTTTTT
TRBJ2-2 | few | . | TRBV28 | CASSLFRGIGELFF | TGTGCCAGCAGTTTATTCAGGGGAATCGGGGAGCTGTTTTTT
TRBJ1-1 | few | . | TRBV11-2 | CASSFRTTNTEAFF | TGTGCCAGCAGCTTCAGGACTACGAACACTGAAGCTTTCTTT
TRBJ2-2 | . | . | TRBV3-1 | CASSQAQGSTGELFF | TGTGCCAGCAGCCAAGCACAGGGAAGCACCGGGGAGCTGTTTTTT
TRBJ2-7 | few | . | TRBV5-1 | CASSLGRSTYEQYF | TGCGCCAGCAGCTTGGGACGGAGTACCTACGAGCAGTACTTC
TRBJ1-5 | . | . | TRBV20-1 | CSARDPGPLNQPQHF | TGCAGTGCTAGAGATCCAGGGCCTCTCAATCAGCCCCAGCATTTT
TRBJ2-7 | few | TRBD2 | TRBV4-1 | CASSQGASGTYEQYF | TGCGCCAGCAGCCAAGGGGCTAGCGGAACCTACGAGCAGTACTTC
TRBJ1-5 | . | . | TRBV12-3/TRBV12-4 | CASSRTGWDQPQHF | TGTGCCAGCAGTCGGACGGGTTGGGATCAGCCCCAGCATTTT
TRBJ2-7 | few | TRBD1 | TRBV5-1 | CASSAQGGSYEQYF | TGCGCCAGCAGCGCACAGGGGGGCTCCTACGAGCAGTACTTC
TRBJ2-1 | . | . | TRBV5-1 | CASSLLSYGNNEQFF | TGCGCCAGCAGCTTGTTAAGTTATGGGAACAATGAGCAGTTCTTC
TRBJ1-2 | . | . | TRBV7-2 | CASSFPYGYTF | TGTGCCAGCAGCTTTCCCTATGGCTACACCTTC
TRBJ2-3 | few | TRBD2 | TRBV12-3/TRBV12-4 | CASSKGLAVSDTQYF | TGTGCCAGCAGCAAGGGACTAGCCGTCTCAGATACGCAGTATTTT
TRBJ2-1 | . | . | TRBV11-2 | CASSLVRGRLADEQFF | TGTGCCAGCAGCTTAGTTAGGGGGAGATTGGCCGATGAGCAGTTCTTC
TRBJ2-5 | . | TRBD2 | TRBV11-2 | CASSLVGAGVLRTQYF | TGTGCCAGCAGCTTAGTCGGGGCGGGAGTCTTAAGGACCCAGTACTTC
TRBJ2-3 | few | . | TRBV6-5 | CASSYGRGADTQYF | TGTGCCAGCAGTTACGGGCGCGGTGCAGATACGCAGTATTTT
TRBJ2-7 | few | TRBD1 | TRBV5-1 | CASSLGQGASYEQYF | TGCGCCAGCAGCTTGGGACAGGGGGCTTCCTACGAGCAGTACTTC
TRBJ2-1 | once | TRBD2 | TRBV24-1 | CATSDSLLAGVGVRFSEQFF | TGTGCCACCAGTGATTCTCTTCTAGCGGGAGTAGGTGTACGCTTTAGCGAGCAGTTCTTC
TRBJ2-3 | . | . | TRBV12-3/TRBV12-4 | CASTWGSDYTDTQYF | TGTGCCAGCACCTGGGGTAGCGACTACACAGATACGCAGTATTTT
TRBJ2-1 | few | TRBD2 | TRBV5-6 | CASSTGTSRLYNEQFF | TGTGCCAGCAGTACCGGGACTAGCAGACTATACAATGAGCAGTTCTTC
TRBJ1-5 | . | TRBD1 | TRBV24-1 | CATSSSGHRGPRFSNQPQHF | TGTGCCACCAGTTCCTCCGGACACAGGGGGCCTCGATTTAGCAATCAGCCCCAGCATTTT
TRBJ2-3 | few | . | TRBV20-1 | CSPKGHKTDTQYF | TGCAGCCCCAAGGGACACAAAACAGATACGCAGTATTTT
TRBJ2-6 | . | . | TRBV5-1 | CASSPRSISGANVLTF | TGCGCCAGCAGCCCAAGATCGATCTCTGGGGCCAACGTCCTGACTTTC
TRBJ2-1 | few | . | TRBV15 | CATSLAVSEQFF | TGTGCCACCAGCCTAGCTGTCAGTGAGCAGTTCTTC
TRBJ2-4 | few | . | TRBV11-2 | CASSPRQSGLAKNIQYF | TGTGCCAGCAGCCCTAGACAGTCCGGACTAGCCAAAAACATTCAGTACTTC
TRBJ1-1 | once | . | TRBV20-1 | CSARDWGRDNSEAFF | TGCAGTGCTAGAGATTGGGGCCGGGACAACTCTGAAGCTTTCTTT
TRBJ2-3 | . | TRBD2 | TRBV6-1 | CASRGLGRTDTQYF | TGTGCCAGCAGGGGACTAGGACGCACAGATACGCAGTATTTT